The entry that follows covers one T cell receptor beta chain sequence. The antigen remains undetermined. The junction had 7 bases not matched to a gene; V was cut back by 5 bases and J by 4 bases. CDR3 size: 15 residues. The germline CDR1 and CDR2 sequences are SGHTA and FQGNSA. The entry originates in a study of OX40 agonist ivuxolimab in advanced cancers. About the research overall: Three patients got partial responses; one had hepatocellular carcinoma and two had cutaneous melanoma. The study, taken as a whole, reports: Partial responders treated at 0.1-3.0 mg/kg exhibited clonal expansion among the lowest measured. Specificity for antigen went undetermined in the expanded peripheral T cells.

Data came from immunoSEQ multiplex PCR; TCRdb stores just in-frame clones and leaves some out. The sample has tens of thousands of clones, approximately 80% seen once. The specimen was CD4+ or CD8+ T cells sorted from blood, collected in a trial of the OX40 agonist ivuxolimab. This chain links TRBV7-2 with TRBJ2-1; 8 nucleotides agree with TRBD2. This TCR came from an adult with an advanced solid tumor such as melanoma, head and neck, liver or kidney cancer. Written as DNA, the CDR3 is TGTGCCAGCAGCCCAGACAGCGGGGGATACAATGAGCAGTTCTTC. This translates into CASSPDSGGYNEQFF.